Following are 14 T cell receptor beta chains from one sample sequenced in a study of Ad26.COV2.S vaccination and SARS-CoV-2 variants. Regarding treatment: some 20 received Ad26.COV2.S at low or high dose, single or two shots; 5 received placebo; per-sample allocation not given. Samples were taken on day 63 after the first vaccine or placebo injection. Profiled with immunoSEQ multiplex PCR; TCRdb holds only in-frame clones, not every one. Counted here are hundreds of thousands of clones, around nine tenths occurring once; the ten biggest clones make up about 12%. Sequences were derived from peripheral blood, sampled in a trial of Ad26.COV2.S vaccine versus placebo. The receptors shown here come from a person aged 18-65 years who received the Ad26.COV2.S COVID-19 vaccine or a placebo.

The chain uses TRBV5-5 and TRBJ2-2, with D perhaps matching TRBD1 or TRBD2 (5 bases each). V was trimmed by 1 base and J by 2 bases, leaving 6 bases between them. This CDR3 is built from 14 residues. CDR1 is SGHKS and CDR2 is YYEKEE in the germline V gene (reference sequence). CDR3 protein: CASSLWDNTGELFF. The CDR3 DNA sequence: TGTGCCAGCAGCTTGTGGGACAACACCGGGGAGCTGTTTTTT.

The chain couples TRBV20-1 to TRBJ2-5; 9 bases agree with TRBD1. Germline V CDR1 and CDR2: DFQATT, SNEGSKA (reference sequence). V lost 3 bases, J lost 5 bases, and 4 bases stayed unmatched. The CDR3 spans 13 residues. CDR3: CSASHRGQETQYF. The CDR3 DNA reads as TGCAGTGCTAGTCACAGGGGGCAGGAGACCCAGTACTTC.

The chain recombines TRBV30 with TRBJ1-6, with D uncertain. Trimming took off 0 bases at V and 7 bases at J, with 13 bases between the two ends. Germline CDR1 is GTSNPN and CDR2 is SVGIG (reference sequence). CDR3 length equals 15 residues. The CDR3 DNA reads TGTGCCTGGAGTGTACTAAAGAGAGGCAATTCACCCCTCCACTTT. Encoded protein: CAWSVLKRGNSPLHF.

V usage is TRBV9 and J usage is TRBJ2-1; 8 nucleotides match TRBD1. Germline CDR1 and CDR2: SGDLS and YYNGEE. V trimming: 0 bases; J trimming: 2 bases; junction bases outside the gene matches: 10. The CDR3 runs 18 residues. As DNA, the CDR3 is TGTGCCAGCAGCGTAGATCGGACAGGGACTTATACCTACAATGAGCAGTTCTTC. It translates to CASSVDRTGTYTYNEQFF.

In this sample, this clone turned up once. The CDR3 region is CASTRDRSIYGYTF. The DNA for the CDR3 is TGCGCCAGCACAAGGGACCGGTCTATCTATGGCTACACCTTC. This chain uses TRBV5-1 with TRBJ1-2; the D gene is possibly TRBD1 (5 bases). The V end was cut by 6 bases, the J end by 4 bases, with 16 bases between. The germline gives CDR1 SGHRS, CDR2 YFSETQ. This CDR3 comprises 14 residues.

This rearrangement joins TRBV6-2 or TRBV6-3 to TRBJ2-7; the D is unclear. The CDR3 contains 12 residues. Trimming took off 3 bases at V and 6 bases at J, with 9 bases between the two ends. The germline CDR1 and CDR2 sequences are MNHEY and SVGEGT. The CDR3 DNA follows: TGTGCCAGCAGTTATGGGGTTGGCGAGCAGTACTTC. Protein: CASSYGVGEQYF.

This chain uses TRBV5-1 with TRBJ2-7; D perhaps matches TRBD2 (6 bases). Trimming took 4 bases from V and 0 from J, leaving 11 bases between them. Germline CDR1 is SGHRS and CDR2 is YFSETQ. CDR3 length equals 14 residues. CDR3 in DNA: TGCGCCAGCAGCCCGGGACTTGACTCCTACGAGCAGTACTTC. It yields the protein CASSPGLDSYEQYF.

The chain couples TRBV4-1 to TRBJ2-7; 8 nucleotides line up with TRBD2. The junction had 5 bases not matched to a gene; V was cut back by 3 bases and J by 1 base. Germline assignment: CDR1 MGHRA and CDR2 YSYEKL. The CDR3 contains 15 residues. The CDR3 protein is CASSQDSGISYEQYF. CDR3 DNA: TGCGCCAGCAGCCAGGATAGCGGGATTTCCTACGAGCAGTACTTC.

This chain connects TRBV11-2 to TRBJ1-6, with a possible D match to TRBD1 (5 bases). CDR3 length: 14 amino acids. In germline, CDR1 is SGHAT, CDR2 FQNNGV. Deletions cut 5 bases from V and 4 bases from J, with 9 bases between. CDR3 sequence reads: CASSVGTYNSPLHF. CDR3 DNA: TGTGCCAGCAGCGTCGGGACTTATAATTCACCCCTCCACTTT. The full variable domain, with the rest looked up from reference TRBV11-2 and TRBJ1-6, is EAGVAQSPRYKIIEKRQSVAFWCNPISGHATLYWYQQILGQGPKLLIQFQNNGVVDDSQLPKDRFSAERLKGVDSTLKIQPAKLEDSAVYLCASSVGTYNSPLHFGNGTRLTVT.

The chain couples TRBV6-5 to TRBJ2-3; TRBD2 agrees at 7 bases. The CDR3 is 14 residues long. The V gene's germline CDR1 is MNHEY and CDR2 SVGAGI. J lost 4 bases, V lost 6 bases, and 7 bases had no gene match. This CDR3 reads CASSSGTTADTQYF. The CDR3 DNA follows: TGTGCCAGCAGCTCCGGGACTACAGCAGATACGCAGTATTTT.

V and J are TRBV6-2 or TRBV6-3 and TRBJ1-6; D gene ambiguous. Trimming took off 2 bases at V and 8 bases at J, with 16 bases between the two ends. The germline gives CDR1 MNHEY, CDR2 SVGEGT. The CDR3 is 16 residues long. In DNA form, the CDR3 reads TGTGCCAGCAGTTACGAATTCAGGCTGGGATATTCACCCCTCCACTTT. This encodes CASSYEFRLGYSPLHF.

Comments on this clone: The sample contains more than one DNA sequence encoding this CDR3. This chain connects TRBV7-9 to TRBJ1-1; D not certain. Trimming took 3 bases from V and 1 from J, leaving 6 bases between them. Germline values: CDR1 SEHNR, CDR2 FQNEAQ (reference sequence). The length of the CDR3 is 13 residues. CDR3 sequence reads: CASSFTQNTEAFF. The CDR3, as DNA: TGTGCCAGCAGCTTCACCCAGAACACTGAAGCTTTCTTT.

The chain joins TRBV28 to TRBJ2-2; no definite D call. Looked up from germline, CDR1 is MDHEN and CDR2 is SYDVKM. The ends were cut back, 6 bases at V and 4 bases at J, with 9 bases in the middle. CDR3 length: 13 residues. CDR3 loop: CASSSVGTGELFF. CDR3 sequence (DNA): TGTGCCAGCAGCTCCGTAGGCACCGGGGAGCTGTTTTTT.

V gene TRBV27 combines with J gene TRBJ2-6, with D maybe TRBD2 (5 bases). In germline, CDR1 is MNHEY, CDR2 SMNVEV (reference sequence). V was shortened by 5 bases and J by 1 base, with 15 bases between the two germline ends. The CDR3 length is 17 residues. The CDR3 region has the DNA TGTGCCAGCAGTCGCACGGGCCGGGGTTCTGGGGCCAACGTCCTGACTTTC. Translated: CASSRTGRGSGANVLTF.